The 2 T cell receptor beta chains reported below all come from one sample, sequenced in a study of technical replicates of blood from a handful of donors. TCRdb's copy holds only in-frame clones and misses some; the assay was immunoSEQ multiplex PCR. The repertoire holds tens of thousands of clones, roughly 94% seen once, with about 0.25% in the top ten. Sequenced sample: T cells isolated from PBMCs. Receptors were obtained from a human donor in good health.

This rearrangement joins TRBV6-1 to TRBJ2-7; maybe TRBD1 (6 bases). Germline values: CDR1 MNHNS, CDR2 SASEGT. V lost 2 bases, J lost 3 bases, and 17 bases lay in between. There are 16 residues in the CDR3. The CDR3 here is CASSEWLSRGNYEQYF. The CDR3 coding sequence is TGTGCCAGCAGTGAATGGCTCTCCAGGGGCAACTACGAGCAGTACTTC.

The chain is built from TRBV11-2 and TRBJ2-5; TRBD1 is a possible D gene (5 bases). Germline V gives CDR1 SGHAT, CDR2 FQNNGV. The CDR3 totals 14 residues. Trimming removed 5 bases at V and 4 bases at J, with 14 bases between. CDR3 in amino acids: CASSPAAGPETQYF. For the CDR3, the DNA is TGTGCCAGCAGCCCAGCAGCAGGGCCAGAGACCCAGTACTTC.